This record looks at one T cell receptor beta chain sequence and its context. This sample was taken from a study of blood T cell repertoires in COVID-19. The CDR3 length is 13 residues. V was trimmed by 1 base and J by 4 bases, leaving 5 bases between them. TCRdb's copy holds only in-frame clones and misses some; the assay was immunoSEQ multiplex PCR. This sample has under 200,000 clones, with 80% to 85% found just once. The chain uses TRBV12-3 or TRBV12-4 and TRBJ1-5; D uncertain. The source of this sequence is a man between 65 and 85 years old with active or convalescent COVID-19. Sequenced sample: peripheral blood. CDR3 nucleotide sequence: TGTGCCAGCAGTTTAGGGGCAAATCAGCCCCAGCATTTT. This encodes CASSLGANQPQHF.